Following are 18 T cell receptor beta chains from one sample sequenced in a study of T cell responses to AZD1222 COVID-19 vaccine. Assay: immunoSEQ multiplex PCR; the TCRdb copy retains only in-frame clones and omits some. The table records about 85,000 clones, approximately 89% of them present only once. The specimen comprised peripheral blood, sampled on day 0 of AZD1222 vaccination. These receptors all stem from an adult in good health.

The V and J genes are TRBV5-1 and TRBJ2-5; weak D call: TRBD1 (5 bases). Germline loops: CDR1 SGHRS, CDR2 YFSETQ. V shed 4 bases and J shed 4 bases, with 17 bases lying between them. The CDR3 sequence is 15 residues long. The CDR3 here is CASSVRGPGRETQYF. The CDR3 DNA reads TGCGCCAGCAGCGTTAGGGGCCCGGGCCGAGAGACCCAGTACTTC.

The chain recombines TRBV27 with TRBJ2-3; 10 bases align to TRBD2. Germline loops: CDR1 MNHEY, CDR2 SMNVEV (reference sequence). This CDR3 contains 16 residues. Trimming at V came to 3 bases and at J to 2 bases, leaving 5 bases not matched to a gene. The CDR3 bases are TGTGCCAGCAGTTTTTTAGCGGGAGGATTCACAGATACGCAGTATTTT. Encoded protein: CASSFLAGGFTDTQYF.

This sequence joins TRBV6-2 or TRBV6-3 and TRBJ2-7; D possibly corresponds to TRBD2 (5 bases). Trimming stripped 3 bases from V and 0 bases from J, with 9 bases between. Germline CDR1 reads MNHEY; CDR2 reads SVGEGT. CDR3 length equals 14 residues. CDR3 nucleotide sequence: TGTGCCAGCAGTTATATGGCGGGCTCCTACGAGCAGTACTTC. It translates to CASSYMAGSYEQYF.

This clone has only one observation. The CDR3 region has the DNA TGCAGCGTCGGGACGTTCTCAGCTGAAGCTTTCTTT. Protein sequence: CSVGTFSAEAFF. J is TRBJ1-1 and V is TRBV29-1; D perhaps matches TRBD1 (5 bases). With 6 bases removed from V and 6 bases from J, the gap between germline ends came to 14 bases. The CDR3 loop spans 12 amino acids. From germline, CDR1 is SQVTM and CDR2 ANQGSEA. The full variable domain, with the rest looked up from reference TRBV29-1 and TRBJ1-1, is SAVISQKPSRDICQRGTSLTIQCQVDSQVTMMFWYRQQPGQSLTLIATANQGSEATYESGFVIDKFPISRPNLTFSTLTVSNMSPEDSSIYLCSVGTFSAEAFFGQGTRLTVV.

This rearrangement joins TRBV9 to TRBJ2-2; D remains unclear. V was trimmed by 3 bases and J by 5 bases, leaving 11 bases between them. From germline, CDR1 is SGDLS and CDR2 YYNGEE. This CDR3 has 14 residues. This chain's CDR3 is CASSAGGVTGELFF. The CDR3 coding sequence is TGTGCCAGCAGCGCGGGTGGGGTAACCGGGGAGCTGTTTTTT.

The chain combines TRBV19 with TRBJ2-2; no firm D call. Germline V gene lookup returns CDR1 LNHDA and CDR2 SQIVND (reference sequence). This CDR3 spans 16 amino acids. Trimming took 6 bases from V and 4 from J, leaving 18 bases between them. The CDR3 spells CASREGRLPGTGELFF. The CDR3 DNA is TGTGCCAGTAGGGAAGGCCGCCTCCCGGGCACCGGGGAGCTGTTTTTT.

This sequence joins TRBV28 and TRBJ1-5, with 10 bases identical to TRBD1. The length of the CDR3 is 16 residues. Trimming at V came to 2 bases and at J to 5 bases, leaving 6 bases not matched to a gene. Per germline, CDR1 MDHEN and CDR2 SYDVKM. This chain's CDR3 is CASSLQRTGGYQPQHF. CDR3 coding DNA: TGTGCCAGCAGTTTACAACGGACAGGGGGGTATCAGCCCCAGCATTTT.

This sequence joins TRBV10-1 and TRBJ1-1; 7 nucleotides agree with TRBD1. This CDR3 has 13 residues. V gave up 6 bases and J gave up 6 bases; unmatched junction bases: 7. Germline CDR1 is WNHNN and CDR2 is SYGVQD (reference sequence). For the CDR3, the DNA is TGCGCCAGCAGGGGACAGTTGGACGCTGAAGCTTTCTTT. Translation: CASRGQLDAEAFF.

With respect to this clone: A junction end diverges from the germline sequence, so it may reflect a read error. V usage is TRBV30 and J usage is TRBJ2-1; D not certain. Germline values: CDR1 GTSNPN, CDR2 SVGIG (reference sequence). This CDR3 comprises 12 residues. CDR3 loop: CARSQDYNEQFF. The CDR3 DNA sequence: TGTGCCCGGAGTCAGGACTACAATGAGCAGTTCTTC.

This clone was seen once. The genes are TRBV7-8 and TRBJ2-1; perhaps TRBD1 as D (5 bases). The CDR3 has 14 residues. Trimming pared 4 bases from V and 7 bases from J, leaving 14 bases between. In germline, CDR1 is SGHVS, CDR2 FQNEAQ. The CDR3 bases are TGTGCCAGCAGCTCCCTTGGTAGGGGAAATGAGCAGTTCTTC. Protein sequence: CASSSLGRGNEQFF.

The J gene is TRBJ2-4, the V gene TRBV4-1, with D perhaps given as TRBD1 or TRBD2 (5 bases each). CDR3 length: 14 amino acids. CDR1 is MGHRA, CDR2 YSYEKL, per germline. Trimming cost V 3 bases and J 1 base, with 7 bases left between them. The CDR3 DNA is TGCGCCAGCAGCCAGGGGGTGGCCAAAAACATTCAGTACTTC. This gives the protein CASSQGVAKNIQYF.

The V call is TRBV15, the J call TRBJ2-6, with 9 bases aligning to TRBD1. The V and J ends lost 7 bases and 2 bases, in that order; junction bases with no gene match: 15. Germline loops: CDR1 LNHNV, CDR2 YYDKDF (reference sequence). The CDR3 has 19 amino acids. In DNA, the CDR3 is TGTGCCACCACCGGGACAGGGAGTTTAGGAGGCCCTGGGGCCAACGTCCTGACTTTC. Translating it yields CATTGTGSLGGPGANVLTF. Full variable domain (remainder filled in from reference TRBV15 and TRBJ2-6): DAMVIQNPRYQVTQFGKPVTLSCSQTLNHNVMYWYQQKSSQAPKLLFHYYDKDFNNEADTPDNFQSRRPNTSFCFLDIRSPGLGDTAMYLCATTGTGSLGGPGANVLTFGAGSRLTVL.

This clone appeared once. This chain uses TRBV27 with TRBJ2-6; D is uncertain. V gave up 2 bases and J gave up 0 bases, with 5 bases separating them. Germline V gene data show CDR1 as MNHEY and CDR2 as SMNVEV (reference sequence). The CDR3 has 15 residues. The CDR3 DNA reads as TGTGCCAGCAGTTTAGTGTACTCTGGGGCCAACGTCCTGACTTTC. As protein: CASSLVYSGANVLTF.

The CDR3 sequence: CASGIGLNTEAFF. In DNA, the CDR3 is TGTGCCAGCGGGATCGGTCTGAACACTGAAGCTTTCTTT. J is TRBJ1-1 and V is TRBV13, with D uncertain. Germline V gives CDR1 PRHDT, CDR2 FYEKMQ (reference sequence). The CDR3 runs 13 residues. Trimming pared 8 bases from V and 0 bases from J, leaving 10 bases between.

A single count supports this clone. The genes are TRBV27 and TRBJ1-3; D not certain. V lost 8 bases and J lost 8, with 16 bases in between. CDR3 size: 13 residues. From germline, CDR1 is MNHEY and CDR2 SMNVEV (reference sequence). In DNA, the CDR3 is TGTGCCAGCGCACCACAGTGGGCTGACACCATATATTTT. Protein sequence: CASAPQWADTIYF.

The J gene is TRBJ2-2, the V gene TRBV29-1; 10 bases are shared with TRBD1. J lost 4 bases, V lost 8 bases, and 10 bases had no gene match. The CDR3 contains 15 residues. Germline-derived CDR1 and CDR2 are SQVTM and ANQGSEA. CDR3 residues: CSTLAGTGVTGELFF. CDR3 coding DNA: TGCAGCACCTTAGCCGGGACAGGGGTCACCGGGGAGCTGTTTTTT.

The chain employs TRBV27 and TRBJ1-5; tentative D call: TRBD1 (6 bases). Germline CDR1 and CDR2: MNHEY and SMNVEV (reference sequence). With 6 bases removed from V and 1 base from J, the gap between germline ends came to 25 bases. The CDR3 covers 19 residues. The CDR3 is CASSTSQGPGVWSNQPQHF. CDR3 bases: TGTGCCAGCAGCACATCACAGGGCCCAGGAGTTTGGAGCAATCAGCCCCAGCATTTT.

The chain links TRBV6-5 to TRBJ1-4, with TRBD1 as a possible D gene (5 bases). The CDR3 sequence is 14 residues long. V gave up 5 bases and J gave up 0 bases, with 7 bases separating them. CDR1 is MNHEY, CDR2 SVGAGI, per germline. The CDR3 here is CASSPTATNEKLFF. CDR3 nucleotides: TGTGCCAGCAGTCCGACAGCAACTAATGAAAAACTGTTTTTT.